This TCR beta chain is from a study of early T cells in non-severe SARS-CoV-2 infection. Overall study: The sequenced material was bulk RNA from unsorted whole blood, and its chains were unpaired.

TCRdb fed the 5' RACE reads into MiXCR, producing one record per CDR3 protein. Of fewer than 100,000 distinct CDR3 sequences detected, more than 5% appear once; the ten largest clones hold about 7.5%. The receptor was isolated from an adult who was a healthcare worker with PCR-confirmed SARS-CoV-2 infection or an uninfected control (not recorded which). Sequencing was done on a sample of whole blood.

DNA of the CDR3: TGCAGCGTTGGAAGCGGAAGGCCTGGGGCCAACGTCCTGACTTTC. Its translation is CSVGSGRPGANVLTF. This chain joins TRBV29-1 and TRBJ2-6; D may be TRBD2 (5 bases). Germline V gene sequence: CDR1 SQVTM, CDR2 ANQGSEA. Trimming removed 4 bases from V and 2 bases from J, with 12 bases in between. CDR3 length equals 15 residues.